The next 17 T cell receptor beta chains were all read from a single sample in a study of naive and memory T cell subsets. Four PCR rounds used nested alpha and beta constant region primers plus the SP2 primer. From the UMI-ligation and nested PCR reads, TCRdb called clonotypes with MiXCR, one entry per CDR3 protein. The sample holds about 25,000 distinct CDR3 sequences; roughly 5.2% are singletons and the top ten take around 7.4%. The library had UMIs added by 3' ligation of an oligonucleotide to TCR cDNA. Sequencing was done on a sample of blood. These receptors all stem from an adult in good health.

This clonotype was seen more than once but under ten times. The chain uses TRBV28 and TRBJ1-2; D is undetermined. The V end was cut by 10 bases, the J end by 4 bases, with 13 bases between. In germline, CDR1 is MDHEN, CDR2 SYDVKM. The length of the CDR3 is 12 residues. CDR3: CATAQEGYGYTF. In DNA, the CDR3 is TGTGCCACCGCCCAGGAAGGCTATGGCTACACCTTC.

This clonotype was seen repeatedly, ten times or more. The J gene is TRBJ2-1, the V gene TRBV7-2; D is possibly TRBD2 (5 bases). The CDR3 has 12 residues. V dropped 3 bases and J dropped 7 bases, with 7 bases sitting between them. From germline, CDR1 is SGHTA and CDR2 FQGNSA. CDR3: CASSFERNEQFF. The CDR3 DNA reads TGTGCCAGCAGCTTTGAGCGGAATGAGCAGTTCTTC.

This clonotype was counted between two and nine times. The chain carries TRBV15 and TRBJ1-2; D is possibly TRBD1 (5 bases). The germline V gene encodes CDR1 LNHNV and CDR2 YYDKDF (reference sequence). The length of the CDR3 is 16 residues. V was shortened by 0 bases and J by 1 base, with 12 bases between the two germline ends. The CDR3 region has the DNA TGTGCCACCAGCAGAGATCTATACAGGTATAACTATGGCTACACCTTC. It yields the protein CATSRDLYRYNYGYTF.

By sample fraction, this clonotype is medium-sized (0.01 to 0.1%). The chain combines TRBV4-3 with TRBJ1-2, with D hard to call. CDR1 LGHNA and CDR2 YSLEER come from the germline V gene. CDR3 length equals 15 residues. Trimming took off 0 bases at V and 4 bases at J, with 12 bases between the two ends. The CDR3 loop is CASSQDARNPYGYTF. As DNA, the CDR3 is TGCGCCAGCAGCCAAGATGCCAGGAATCCCTATGGCTACACCTTC.

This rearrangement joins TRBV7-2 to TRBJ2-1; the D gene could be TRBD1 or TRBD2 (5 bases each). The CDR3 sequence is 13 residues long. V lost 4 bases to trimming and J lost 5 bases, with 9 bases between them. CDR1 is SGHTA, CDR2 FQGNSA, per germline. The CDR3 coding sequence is TGTGCCAGCAGCTCCGGGACCAACAATGAGCAGTTCTTC. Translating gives CASSSGTNNEQFF.

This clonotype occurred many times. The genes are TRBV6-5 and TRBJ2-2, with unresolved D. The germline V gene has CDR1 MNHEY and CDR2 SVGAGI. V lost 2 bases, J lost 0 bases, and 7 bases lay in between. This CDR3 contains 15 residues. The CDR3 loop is CASSYEFSNTGELFF. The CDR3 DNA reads TGTGCCAGCAGTTACGAGTTCTCGAACACCGGGGAGCTGTTTTTT.

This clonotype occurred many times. CDR3 amino acids: CAWSTQRQIEAFF. In nucleotides, the CDR3 is TGTGCCTGGAGTACCCAACGGCAGATTGAAGCTTTCTTT. The V and J genes are TRBV30 and TRBJ1-1; D is ambiguous. The CDR3 totals 13 residues. Trimming cost V 2 bases and J 7 bases, with 14 bases left between them. Germline lookup yields CDR1 GTSNPN and CDR2 SVGIG (reference sequence). Together with reference TRBV30 and TRBJ1-1, the CDR3 gives the full variable domain: SQTIHQWPATLVQPVGSPLSLECTVEGTSNPNLYWYRQAAGRGLQLLFYSVGIGQISSEVPQNLSASRPQDRQFILSSKKLLLSDSGFYLCAWSTQRQIEAFFGQGTRLTVV.

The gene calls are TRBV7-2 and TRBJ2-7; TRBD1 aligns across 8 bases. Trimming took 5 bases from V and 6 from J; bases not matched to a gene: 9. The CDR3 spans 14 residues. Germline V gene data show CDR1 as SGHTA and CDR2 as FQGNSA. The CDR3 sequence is CASSQGQGAAEQYF. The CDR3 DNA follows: TGTGCCAGCAGCCAGGGTCAGGGGGCAGCCGAGCAGTACTTC.

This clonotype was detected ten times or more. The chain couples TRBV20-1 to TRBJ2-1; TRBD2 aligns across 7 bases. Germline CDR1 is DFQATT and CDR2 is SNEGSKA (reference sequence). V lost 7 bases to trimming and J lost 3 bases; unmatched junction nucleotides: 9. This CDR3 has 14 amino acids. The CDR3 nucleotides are TGCAGTGTCCCCGCCCCTAGCGGCTACAATGAGCAGTTCTTC. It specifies CSVPAPSGYNEQFF.

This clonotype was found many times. CDR3 loop: CAISESPVPNYGYTF. The CDR3 coding sequence is TGTGCCATCAGTGAGTCCCCAGTGCCTAACTATGGCTACACCTTC. The chain couples TRBV10-3 to TRBJ1-2; D ambiguous. The CDR3 has 15 amino acids. The V and J ends lost 0 bases and 0 bases respectively, with 8 bases between them. The V gene's germline CDR1 is ENHRY and CDR2 SYGVKD.

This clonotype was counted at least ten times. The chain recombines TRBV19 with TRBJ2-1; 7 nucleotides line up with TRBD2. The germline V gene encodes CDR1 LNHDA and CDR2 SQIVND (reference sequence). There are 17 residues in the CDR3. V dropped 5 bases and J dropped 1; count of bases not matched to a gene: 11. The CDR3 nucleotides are TGTGCCAGTAGTCCGTCTAGGGACTACCTGTCCTACAATGAGCAGTTCTTC. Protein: CASSPSRDYLSYNEQFF.

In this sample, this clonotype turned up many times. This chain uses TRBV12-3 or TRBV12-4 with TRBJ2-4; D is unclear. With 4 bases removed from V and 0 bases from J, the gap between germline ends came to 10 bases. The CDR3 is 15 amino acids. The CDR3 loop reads CASSYRDLAKNIQYF. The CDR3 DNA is TGTGCCAGCAGTTACAGAGACCTAGCCAAAAACATTCAGTACTTC.

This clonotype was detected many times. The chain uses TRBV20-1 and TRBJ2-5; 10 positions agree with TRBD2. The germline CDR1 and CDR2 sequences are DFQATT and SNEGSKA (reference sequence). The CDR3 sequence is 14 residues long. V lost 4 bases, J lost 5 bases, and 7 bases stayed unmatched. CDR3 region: CSATYTSGKETQYF. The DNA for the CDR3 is TGCAGTGCTACGTACACTAGCGGGAAGGAGACCCAGTACTTC.

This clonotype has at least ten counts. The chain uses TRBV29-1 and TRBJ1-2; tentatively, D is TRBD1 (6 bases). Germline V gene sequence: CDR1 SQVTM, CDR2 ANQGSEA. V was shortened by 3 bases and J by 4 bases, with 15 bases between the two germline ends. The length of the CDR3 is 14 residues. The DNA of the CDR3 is TGCAGCGTTGACCTCTCCCGAGGGGGCTATGGCTACACCTTC. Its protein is CSVDLSRGGYGYTF.

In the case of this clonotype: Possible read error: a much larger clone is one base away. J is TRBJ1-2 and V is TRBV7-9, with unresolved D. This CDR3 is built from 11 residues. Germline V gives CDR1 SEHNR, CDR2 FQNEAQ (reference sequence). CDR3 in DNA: TGTGCCAGCAGCTCTATTTATGTCTACACCTTC. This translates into CASSSIYVYTF. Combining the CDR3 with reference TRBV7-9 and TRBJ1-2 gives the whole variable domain DTGVSQNPRHKITKRGQNVTFRCDPISEHNRLYWYRQTLGQGPEFLTYFQNEAQLEKSRLLSDRFSAERPKGSFSTLEIQRTEQGDSAMYLCASSSIYVYTFGSGTRLTVV.

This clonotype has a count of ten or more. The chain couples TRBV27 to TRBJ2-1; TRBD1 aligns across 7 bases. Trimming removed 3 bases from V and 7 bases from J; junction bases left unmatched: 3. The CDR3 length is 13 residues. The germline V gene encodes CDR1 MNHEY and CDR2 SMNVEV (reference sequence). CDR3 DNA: TGTGCCAGCAGTTTCCAGACAGGGAATGAGCAGTTCTTC. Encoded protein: CASSFQTGNEQFF.

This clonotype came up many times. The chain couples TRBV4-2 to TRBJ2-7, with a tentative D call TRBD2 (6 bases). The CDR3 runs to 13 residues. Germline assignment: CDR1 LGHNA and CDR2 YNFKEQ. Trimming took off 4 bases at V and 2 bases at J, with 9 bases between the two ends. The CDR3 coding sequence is TGTGCCAGCAGCCCGGGACTCGCCTACGAGCAGTACTTC. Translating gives CASSPGLAYEQYF.